These T cell receptor beta chains were read from a single sample in a study of response to subunit inactivated influenza vaccine. TCRdb reprocessed the RT-PCR reads via MiXCR and lists one record per CDR3 protein. The table includes hundreds of thousands of distinct CDR3 sequences, 7.6% detected once. Sequenced here: PBMCs from blood, sampled less than 30 months after vaccination. Receptor source: a man between 50 and 70 years old who received an inactivated influenza vaccine. CDR3s include the opening cysteine and the closing phenylalanine or tryptophan. A D gene is named only where the DNA matches it firmly. The size field is filled for only some rows; it gives once, few, many or a size class.

TRBV12-3/TRBV12-4	few	TRBJ1-4	TRBD1	CASSLQGALEKLFF	TGTGCCAGCAGTTTACAGGGGGCCTTGGAAAAACTGTTTTTT
TRBV4-3	few	TRBJ2-7	NA	CASSQEYYDEQYF	TGCGCCAGCAGCCAAGAGTATTACGACGAGCAGTACTTC
TRBV7-8	few	TRBJ2-3	NA	CASSLEQGRLTQYF	TGTGCCAGCAGCTTAGAACAGGGAAGACTTACGCAGTATTTT
TRBV6-1	many	TRBJ1-5	TRBD1	CASSETGGLSNQPQHF	TGTGCCAGCAGTGAAACAGGGGGGCTTAGCAATCAGCCCCAGCATTTT
TRBV11-2	NA	TRBJ2-2	NA	CASSSTVANTGELFF	TGTGCCAGCAGCTCCACGGTTGCGAACACCGGGGAGCTGTTTTTT
TRBV20-1	few	TRBJ1-1	NA	CSATIENTEAFF	TGCAGTGCTACGATAGAGAACACTGAAGCTTTCTTT
TRBV6-2/TRBV6-3	few	TRBJ1-2	NA	CASSYSLGTAGPRFRGYTF	TGTGCCAGCAGTTACTCTCTCGGGACCGCCGGGCCACGGTTCCGAGGCTACACCTTC
TRBV4-3	many	TRBJ1-1	TRBD1	CASSQEKTGGATEAFF	TGCGCCAGCAGCCAAGAAAAAACAGGGGGCGCGACTGAAGCTTTCTTT
TRBV5-1	many	TRBJ2-3	TRBD2	CASVSGSTDTQYF	TGCGCCAGCGTTAGCGGGAGCACAGATACGCAGTATTTT
TRBV4-3	NA	TRBJ2-3	NA	CASSRTGTDRTDTQYF	TGCGCCAGCAGCCGCACCGGGACTGACCGCACAGATACGCAGTATTTT
TRBV5-1	few	TRBJ1-1	NA	CASSLYDSNTEAFF	TGCGCCAGCAGCTTGTATGACAGCAACACTGAAGCTTTCTTT
TRBV5-1	many	TRBJ2-5	NA	CASSQGTAGETQYF	TGCGCCAGCAGCCAGGGGACCGCTGGAGAGACCCAGTACTTC
TRBV2	NA	TRBJ2-7	TRBD1	CASSELTGSEQYF	TGTGCCAGCAGTGAGCTGACAGGGTCCGAGCAGTACTTC
TRBV7-2	many	TRBJ2-1	NA	CASSLERNSYNEQFF	TGTGCCAGCAGCTTAGAGCGGAACTCCTACAATGAGCAGTTCTTC
TRBV20-1	NA	TRBJ2-7	TRBD2	CSARDQHKRGGSYEQYF	TGCAGTGCTAGAGATCAACACAAGCGGGGGGGATCCTACGAGCAGTACTTC
TRBV20-1	NA	TRBJ1-6	NA	CSAGQGSGNSPLHF	TGCAGTGCTGGCCAGGGGTCGGGTAATTCACCCCTCCACTTT
TRBV7-9	few	TRBJ1-1	TRBD1	CASSIGQGALDTEAFF	TGTGCCAGCAGTATAGGCCAGGGGGCGTTGGACACTGAAGCTTTCTTT